Below are 4 T cell receptor beta chains sequenced from a single sample in a study of CD4+ T cells in melanoma. Clones were sequenced by immunoSEQ multiplex PCR, and TCRdb holds only the in-frame ones, with some missing. Found here are 110,000 to 150,000 clones, around 90% of them singletons; the top ten hold approximately 1.4%. The receptors originated from a human donor with melanoma.

The chain is built from TRBV27 and TRBJ1-5; a weak D match, TRBD1 (5 bases). Germline assignment: CDR1 MNHEY and CDR2 SMNVEV (reference sequence). The CDR3 is 17 amino acids. Trimming pared 5 bases from V and 2 bases from J, leaving 19 bases between. This CDR3 reads CASSPRRGVDGNQPQHF. DNA of the CDR3: TGTGCCAGCAGTCCCCGGCGGGGGGTAGATGGCAATCAGCCCCAGCATTTT.

V and J are TRBV30 and TRBJ1-2, with TRBD1 as a possible D gene (6 bases). V was pared by 1 base and J by 7 bases, with 22 bases between. Germline V gene sequence: CDR1 GTSNPN, CDR2 SVGIG (reference sequence). The CDR3 is 16 amino acids. The CDR3: CAWSAGQQNIFSGYTF. DNA of the CDR3: TGTGCCTGGAGTGCCGGACAGCAGAACATCTTTTCTGGCTACACCTTC.

J is TRBJ1-1 and V is TRBV10-3; D remains ambiguous. Germline V gene data show CDR1 as ENHRY and CDR2 as SYGVKD. The V gene lost 3 bases and the J gene lost 5 bases, with 7 bases spanning the gap. This CDR3 comprises 12 residues. The CDR3 coding sequence is TGTGCCATCAGTGAATCAGAGACTGAAGCTTTCTTT. Its translation is CAISESETEAFF.

The V call is TRBV7-8, the J call TRBJ2-4; D might be TRBD1 (6 bases). Germline V gives CDR1 SGHVS, CDR2 FQNEAQ. Trimming stripped 1 base from V and 2 bases from J, with 21 bases between. The CDR3 is 19 residues long. The DNA of the CDR3 is TGTGCCAGCAGCTTAGTCTATTTACAGGGTGGTGATTCCAAAAACATTCAGTACTTC. Protein sequence: CASSLVYLQGGDSKNIQYF. Together with reference TRBV7-8 and TRBJ2-4, the CDR3 gives the full variable domain: GAGVSQSPRYKVAKRGQDVALRCDPISGHVSLFWYQQALGQGPEFLTYFQNEAQLDKSGLPSDRFFAERPEGSVSTLKIQRTQQEDSAVYLCASSLVYLQGGDSKNIQYFGAGTRLSVL.